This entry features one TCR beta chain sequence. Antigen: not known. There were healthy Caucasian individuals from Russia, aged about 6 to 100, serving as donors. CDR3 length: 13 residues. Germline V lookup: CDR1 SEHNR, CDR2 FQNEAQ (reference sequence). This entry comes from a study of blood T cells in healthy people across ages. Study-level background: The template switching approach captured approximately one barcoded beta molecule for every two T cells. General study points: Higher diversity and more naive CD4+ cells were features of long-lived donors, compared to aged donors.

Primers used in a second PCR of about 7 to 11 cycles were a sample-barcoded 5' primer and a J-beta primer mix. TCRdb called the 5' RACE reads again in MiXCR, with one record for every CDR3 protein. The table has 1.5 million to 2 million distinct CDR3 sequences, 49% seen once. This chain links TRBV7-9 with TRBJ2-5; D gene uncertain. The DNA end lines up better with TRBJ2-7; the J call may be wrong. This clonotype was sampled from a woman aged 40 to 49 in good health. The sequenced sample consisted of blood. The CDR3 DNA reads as TGTGCCAGCAGCTTACCAGGCTTAGCCGAGCAGTACTTC. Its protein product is CASSLPGLAEQYF.